Detailed here is one T cell receptor beta chain. The authors' processing: Amplification with reference gene primers provided the estimates of nucleated cell counts. Profiling relied on immunoSEQ multiplex PCR, and the TCRdb table lists in-frame clones only, not all of them. V and J calls and clone size are copied from that table; D and trimming were computed from the DNA. This sample has around 12,000 clones, with 88% found just once. This specimen comes from a study of blood T cell repertoires in COVID-19. Turning to the study itself: Samples came from the United States, Italy and Spain, spanning acute and convalescent COVID-19. PBMCs, B-cell-depleted T cells, or T cells provided the cDNA or gDNA that made up the material.

V lost 2 bases and J 8 bases, leaving 10 bases between the germline ends. Per germline, CDR1 GTSNPN and CDR2 SVGIG (reference sequence). This CDR3 comprises 12 residues. The TCR originated in a human donor in a cohort sampled during active COVID-19. This sequence joins TRBV30 and TRBJ2-1; D remains ambiguous. Input material: peripheral blood. This CDR3 is CAWSKTLDEQFF. The CDR3 DNA is TGTGCCTGGAGTAAGACTCTGGATGAGCAGTTCTTC.